These 26 T cell receptor beta chains were sequenced from one sample in a study of T cell changes during pregnancy in multiple sclerosis. Using immunoSEQ multiplex PCR, the repertoire was profiled, and TCRdb retains in-frame clones only, with some absent. The sample has 25,000 to 35,000 clones; approximately 90% are singletons. The sequences come from CD8+ T cells from peripheral blood mononuclear cells, collected before pregnancy. The receptors derive from a female donor with multiple sclerosis, enrolled in a pregnancy study.

The chain is built from TRBV9 and TRBJ2-3; 10 bases map to TRBD2. The CDR3 covers 15 residues. Unmatched junction bases numbered 8, after V lost 4 bases and J lost 6 bases. Germline values: CDR1 SGDLS, CDR2 YYNGEE. The DNA of the CDR3 is TGTGCCAGCAGCTCAAGCGGGGGGGCCATGGATACGCAGTATTTT. Protein product: CASSSSGGAMDTQYF. Full variable domain (remainder filled in from reference TRBV9 and TRBJ2-3): DSGVTQTPKHLITATGQRVTLRCSPRSGDLSVYWYQQSLDQGLQFLIQYYNGEERAKGNILERFSAQQFPDLHSELNLSSLELGDSALYFCASSSSGGAMDTQYFGPGTRLTVL.

A single count supports this clone. The chain recombines TRBV7-6 with TRBJ2-1; possible D gene TRBD1, 5 bases. Germline V gene sequence: CDR1 SGHVS, CDR2 FNYEAQ. This CDR3 is built from 13 residues. V was shortened by 4 bases and J by 8 bases, with 12 bases between the two germline ends. The DNA of the CDR3 is TGTGCCAGCAGCTCCAGGGTTTGGGATGAGCAGTTCTTC. As protein: CASSSRVWDEQFF. Together with reference TRBV7-6 and TRBJ2-1, the CDR3 gives the full variable domain: GAGVSQSPRYKVTKRGQDVALRCDPISGHVSLYWYRQALGQGPEFLTYFNYEAQQDKSGLPNDRFSAERPEGSISTLTIQRTEQRDSAMYRCASSSRVWDEQFFGPGTRLTVL.

The V gene is TRBV28, the J gene TRBJ1-2; D is possibly TRBD1 (6 bases). The CDR3 runs to 13 residues. Germline V gene data show CDR1 as MDHEN and CDR2 as SYDVKM. The V end lost 1 base, the J end lost 6 bases, and 9 bases lay between the germline ends. The CDR3 loop reads CASSLYRVHGYTF. The CDR3 nucleotides read TGTGCCAGCAGTTTATACAGGGTGCATGGCTACACCTTC.

This rearrangement joins TRBV11-3 to TRBJ2-7; 9 nucleotides line up with TRBD1. The CDR3 totals 15 residues. V gave up 5 bases and J gave up 5 bases; unmatched junction bases: 10. Per germline, CDR1 SGHNT and CDR2 YENEEA. The CDR3, as DNA: TGTGCCAGCAGCGCCCGACAGGGGGTAGTGAACGAGCAGTACTTC. This translates into CASSARQGVVNEQYF.

The chain uses TRBV15 and TRBJ1-1; 8 positions match TRBD1. The junction had 12 bases not matched to a gene; V was cut back by 8 bases and J by 4 bases. This CDR3 is built from 15 residues. Germline V gene sequence: CDR1 LNHNV, CDR2 YYDKDF (reference sequence). CDR3 sequence reads: CATATPRTGGTEAFF. As DNA, the CDR3 is TGTGCCACCGCTACACCGAGAACAGGGGGCACTGAAGCTTTCTTT.

The chain is built from TRBV27 and TRBJ2-7; 11 nucleotides match TRBD1. The CDR3 covers 16 residues. With 1 base clipped from V and 1 base from J, the junction kept 3 bases outside the gene matches. CDR1 is MNHEY and CDR2 is SMNVEV in the germline V gene (reference sequence). CDR3 nucleotides: TGTGCCAGCAGTTTATTCTGGGACAGGGGGTCCTACGAGCAGTACTTC. Its protein is CASSLFWDRGSYEQYF.

This sequence joins TRBV21-1 and TRBJ1-1; no check of the table's D call, TRBD1, against the DNA was made. TRBV21-1 is noted as a pseudogene. The CDR3 is made up of 17 amino acids. In DNA, the CDR3 is TGTGCCAGCAGCAAAGAAGATGGCGCAGGGTCGAACACTGAAGCTTTCTTT. Its translation is CASSKEDGAGSNTEAFF.

The chain employs TRBV27 and TRBJ1-2, with 10 bases matching TRBD1. V lost 1 base to trimming and J lost 2 bases; unmatched junction nucleotides: 7. The CDR3 loop spans 17 amino acids. Germline CDR1 MNHEY, CDR2 SMNVEV (reference sequence). The CDR3: CASSLYWGDRGNYGYTF. The CDR3, as DNA: TGTGCCAGCAGTTTATATTGGGGGGACAGGGGAAACTATGGCTACACCTTC.

The chain combines TRBV7-9 with TRBJ1-2, with a weak D call TRBD1 (6 bases). The CDR3 has 16 amino acids. Germline V lookup: CDR1 SEHNR, CDR2 FQNEAQ (reference sequence). The V end lost 5 bases, the J end lost 5 bases, and 21 bases lay between the germline ends. CDR3 nucleotides: TGTGCCAGCAGCCCCAGTGCGGGGGCCCACATTTATGGCTACACCTTC. The encoded protein is CASSPSAGAHIYGYTF. The full variable domain, with the rest looked up from reference TRBV7-9 and TRBJ1-2, is DTGVSQNPRHKITKRGQNVTFRCDPISEHNRLYWYRQTLGQGPEFLTYFQNEAQLEKSRLLSDRFSAERPKGSFSTLEIQRTEQGDSAMYLCASSPSAGAHIYGYTFGSGTRLTVV.

V usage is TRBV6-6 and J usage is TRBJ2-7; D is perhaps TRBD2 (6 bases). The CDR3 consists of 13 residues. Trimming shortened V by 5 bases and J by 5 bases, and 13 bases separated the two germline ends. Germline V gives CDR1 MNHNY, CDR2 SVGAGI (reference sequence). The CDR3 DNA is TGTGCCAGCAGTCCCCACCCTAGCGACGAGCAGTACTTC. It yields the protein CASSPHPSDEQYF.

A remark on this clone: Possible read error: a much larger clone is one base away. The CDR3 region is CASSQGLDYEQYF. DNA for the CDR3: TGCGCCAGCAGCCAGGGACTGGACTACGAGCAGTACTTC. The chain carries TRBV4-1 and TRBJ2-7; D possibly corresponds to TRBD2 (6 bases). The germline V and J ends were trimmed by 3 bases and 3 bases, with 9 bases remaining between them. The CDR3 spans 13 residues. Germline V lookup: CDR1 MGHRA, CDR2 YSYEKL.

This clone was seen just once. The chain has TRBV29-1 and TRBJ1-6; D is perhaps TRBD1 (6 bases). Trimming stripped 4 bases from V and 9 bases from J, with 13 bases between. The length of the CDR3 is 13 residues. CDR1 SQVTM and CDR2 ANQGSEA come from the germline V gene. CDR3 DNA sequence: TGCAGCGTTGGGACAGCTGATGGTTCACCCCTCCACTTT. Translated: CSVGTADGSPLHF.

J is TRBJ1-5 and V is TRBV4-3; possibly TRBD1 for D (6 bases). The CDR3 extends over 16 amino acids. V was clipped by 5 bases and J by 1 base, with 15 bases between them. Per the germline V gene, CDR1 is LGHNA and CDR2 is YSLEER. This chain's CDR3 is CASSTKQGESNQPQHF. The DNA for the CDR3 is TGCGCCAGCAGCACCAAACAGGGAGAGAGCAATCAGCCCCAGCATTTT.

This rearrangement joins TRBV7-9 to TRBJ2-5; TRBD2 is a possible D gene (7 bases). This CDR3 is 14 amino acids long. Germline CDR1 SEHNR, CDR2 FQNEAQ (reference sequence). CDR3 DNA sequence: TGTGGAACCTCTAAGGGGGGGGTGCAAGAGACCCAGTACTTC. Translation gives CGTSKGGVQETQYF. The entire variable domain, with the rest obtained from reference TRBV7-9 and TRBJ2-5, is as follows: DTGVSQNPRHKITKRGQNVTFRCDPISEHNRLYWYRQTLGQGPEFLTYFQNEAQLEKSRLLSDRFSAERPKGSFSTLEIQRTEQGDSAMYLCGTSKGGVQETQYFGPGTRLLVL.

This sequence joins TRBV9 and TRBJ2-7; 11 bases align to TRBD2. Germline trimming cut 2 bases from V and 2 bases from J; bases unmatched to any gene: 0. The CDR3 length is 14 residues. The V gene's germline CDR1 is SGDLS and CDR2 YYNGEE. The CDR3 is CASSVGLAAYEQYF. The CDR3 nucleotides read TGTGCCAGCAGCGTGGGACTAGCGGCCTACGAGCAGTACTTC.

The chain combines TRBV27 with TRBJ1-5; unclear D gene. The CDR3 runs to 14 residues. V was cut by 5 bases and J by 6 bases, with 14 bases left in between. From germline, CDR1 is MNHEY and CDR2 SMNVEV (reference sequence). The CDR3 bases are TGTGCCAGCAGTCCAAGACATATACTTCAGCCCCAGCATTTT. Amino acid sequence: CASSPRHILQPQHF.

The J gene is TRBJ2-7, the V gene TRBV6-5; 13 nucleotides match TRBD2. Germline trimming cut 5 bases from V and 2 bases from J; bases unmatched to any gene: 3. This CDR3 has 15 amino acids. Germline lookup yields CDR1 MNHEY and CDR2 SVGAGI. The CDR3 DNA is TGTGCCAGCAGTGGGACTAGCGGGACGACCTACGAGCAGTACTTC. Amino acids: CASSGTSGTTYEQYF.

The chain is built from TRBV6-6 and TRBJ2-7; TRBD1 matches at 7 bases. The CDR3 covers 15 residues. V was pared by 8 bases and J by 4 bases, with 14 bases of the junction left unmatched. The germline CDR1 and CDR2 sequences are MNHNY and SVGAGI (reference sequence). The CDR3 bases are TGTGCCAGCCGAACCGATACAGGGGTGGGGTACGAGCAGTACTTC. Encoded protein: CASRTDTGVGYEQYF.

This sequence joins TRBV28 and TRBJ1-1, with 7 bases that match TRBD1. This CDR3 has 16 residues. The J segment lost 3 bases and the V segment lost 6 bases, leaving 13 bases of the junction unmatched. Germline V gives CDR1 MDHEN, CDR2 SYDVKM. As DNA, the CDR3 is TGTGCCAGCAGCCCAAATCCGACAGGGAAGTACACTGAAGCTTTCTTT. It codes for CASSPNPTGKYTEAFF.

This chain joins TRBV9 and TRBJ2-1, with 8 bases that match TRBD2. The length of the CDR3 is 16 residues. After removal of 0 bases from V and 1 base from J, the junction contained 3 bases not matched to a gene. Germline loops: CDR1 SGDLS, CDR2 YYNGEE. For the CDR3, the DNA is TGTGCCAGCAGCGTAGCTCCGGGGGGGTCCTACAATGAGCAGTTCTTC. Its translation: CASSVAPGGSYNEQFF.

This chain joins TRBV7-8 and TRBJ2-7; possible D gene TRBD2, 5 bases. Trimming left V 5 bases short and J 3 bases short, with 17 bases between. CDR3 length: 15 amino acids. CDR1 is SGHVS, CDR2 FQNEAQ, per germline. Here the CDR3 reads CASSPPRIGNYEQYF. The CDR3 DNA reads TGTGCCAGCAGCCCTCCTCGGATCGGGAACTACGAGCAGTACTTC.

The chain carries TRBV2 and TRBJ2-5; 9 nucleotides line up with TRBD2. The CDR3 has 14 amino acids. The V gene's germline CDR1 is SNHLY and CDR2 FYNNEI. Trimming at V came to 3 bases and at J to 2 bases, leaving 1 base not matched to a gene. The CDR3 DNA follows: TGTGCCAGCAGTGACGGACTAGCGCAAGAGACCCAGTACTTC. It codes for CASSDGLAQETQYF.

This clone was observed a few times. The chain joins TRBV5-5 to TRBJ1-1; D remains ambiguous. The germline gives CDR1 SGHKS, CDR2 YYEKEE (reference sequence). This CDR3 region has 14 residues. V was trimmed by 1 base and J by 3 bases, leaving 10 bases between them. CDR3 DNA: TGTGCCAGCAGCTTGTTTGGGCACGACACTGAAGCTTTCTTT. Amino acids: CASSLFGHDTEAFF.

The V and J genes are TRBV6-5 and TRBJ1-3; D may be TRBD1 (5 bases). This CDR3 region has 16 residues. The germline V gene encodes CDR1 MNHEY and CDR2 SVGAGI. The V end was cut by 0 bases, the J end by 0 bases, with 9 bases between. The CDR3, as DNA: TGTGCCAGCAGTTACTCCGGGGGGATCTCTGGAAACACCATATATTTT. Its translation is CASSYSGGISGNTIYF.

The chain combines TRBV28 with TRBJ2-7, with TRBD2 identical over 7 bases. Trimming cost V 2 bases and J 0 bases; bases outside gene matches: 7. CDR3 size: 16 residues. CDR1 and CDR2 from the germline V gene are MDHEN and SYDVKM. The CDR3 nucleotides are TGTGCCAGCAGTTTACCCTCCGGCGGGGGCTCCTACGAGCAGTACTTC. Encoded protein: CASSLPSGGGSYEQYF.

The V call is TRBV15, the J call TRBJ2-3, with D possibly being TRBD2 (6 bases). CDR3 length: 14 residues. Per germline, CDR1 LNHNV and CDR2 YYDKDF (reference sequence). V was cut by 1 base and J by 6 bases, with 11 bases left in between. CDR3 DNA: TGTGCCACCAGCAGAGGGAGGGAGTCTGATACGCAGTATTTT. It specifies CATSRGRESDTQYF.